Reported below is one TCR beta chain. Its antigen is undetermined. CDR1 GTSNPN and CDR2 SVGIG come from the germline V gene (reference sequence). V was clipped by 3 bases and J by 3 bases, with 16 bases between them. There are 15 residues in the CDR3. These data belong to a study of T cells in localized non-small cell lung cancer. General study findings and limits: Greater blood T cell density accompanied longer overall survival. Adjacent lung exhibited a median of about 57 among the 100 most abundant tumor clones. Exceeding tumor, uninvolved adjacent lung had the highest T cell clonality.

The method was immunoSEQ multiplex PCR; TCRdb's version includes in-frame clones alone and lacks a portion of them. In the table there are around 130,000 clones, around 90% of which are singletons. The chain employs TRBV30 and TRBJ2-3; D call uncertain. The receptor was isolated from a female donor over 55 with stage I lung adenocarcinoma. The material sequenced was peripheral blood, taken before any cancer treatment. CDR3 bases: TGTGCCTGGAGCGTGGCTCAGGCAGGAACAGATACGCAGTATTTT. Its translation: CAWSVAQAGTDTQYF.